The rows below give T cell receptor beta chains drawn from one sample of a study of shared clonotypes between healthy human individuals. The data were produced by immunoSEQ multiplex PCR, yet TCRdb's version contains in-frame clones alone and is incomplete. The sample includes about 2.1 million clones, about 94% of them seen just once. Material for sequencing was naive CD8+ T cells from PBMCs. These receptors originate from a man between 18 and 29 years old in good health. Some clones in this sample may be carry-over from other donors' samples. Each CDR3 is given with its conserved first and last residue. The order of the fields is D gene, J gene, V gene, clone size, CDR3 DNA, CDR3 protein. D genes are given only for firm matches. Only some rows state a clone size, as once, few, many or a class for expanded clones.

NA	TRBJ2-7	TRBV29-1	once	TGCAGCGCCTCCGGGACGGCCTCTTCCGAGCAGTACTTC	CSASGTASSEQYF
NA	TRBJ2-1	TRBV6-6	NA	TGTGCCAGCAGTTATCTGGGCGATGAGCAGTTCTTC	CASSYLGDEQFF
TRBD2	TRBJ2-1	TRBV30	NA	TGTGCCGGGGGGACTAGCGGGACCTACAATGAGCAGTTCTTC	CAGGTSGTYNEQFF
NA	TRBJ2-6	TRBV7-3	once	TGTGCCAGCAGCCTCATCCGGGGACTGAGGGCCAACGTCCTGACTTTC	CASSLIRGLRANVLTF
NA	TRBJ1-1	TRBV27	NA	TGTGCCAGCAGTTTAGAGATCTCCGGGCTTACTGAAGCTTTCTTT	CASSLEISGLTEAFF
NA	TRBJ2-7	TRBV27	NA	TGTGCCAGCAGACCCCCGGGGGTCTACTACGAGCAGTACTTC	CASRPPGVYYEQYF
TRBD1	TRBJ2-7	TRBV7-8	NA	TGTGCCAGCAGCCTTGAATCAGGGGGCGCCTACTACGAGCAGTACTTC	CASSLESGGAYYEQYF
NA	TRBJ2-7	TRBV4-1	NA	TGCGCCAGCTCACTCCGGCAGAGTGAAAGCTCCTACGAGCAGTACTTC	CASSLRQSESSYEQYF
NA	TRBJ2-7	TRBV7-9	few	TGTGCCAGCAGCGACGGAACCTACGAGCAGTACTTC	CASSDGTYEQYF
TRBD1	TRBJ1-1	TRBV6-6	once	TGTGCCAGCAGCTCGGACAGGGAGGACGTGAACACTGAAGCTTTCTTT	CASSSDREDVNTEAFF
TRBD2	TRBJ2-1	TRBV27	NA	TGTGCCAGCAGTTCACTTTCACCATATAGCGGGAGCTCCTACAATGAGCAGTTCTTC	CASSSLSPYSGSSYNEQFF
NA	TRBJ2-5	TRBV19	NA	TGTGCCAGTAGCCGGGGACTAGGGGGCGAGACCCAGTACTTC	CASSRGLGGETQYF
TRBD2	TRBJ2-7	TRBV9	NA	TGTGCCAGCAGCAGACGGACTAGCGCTACCTACGAGCAGTACTTC	CASSRRTSATYEQYF
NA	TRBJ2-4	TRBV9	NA	TGTGCCAGCAGCGCGGGAACAGGGGCCAAAAACATTCAGTACTTC	CASSAGTGAKNIQYF
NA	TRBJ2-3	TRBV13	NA	TGTGCCAGCAGCTTACCCCGCGGAGCTAGCAGGACAGATACGCAGTATTTT	CASSLPRGASRTDTQYF
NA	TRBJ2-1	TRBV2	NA	TGTGCCAGCAGTGGACCGGGACGCCCGGGATCCCCGACCTCCTACAATGAGCAGTTCTTC	CASSGPGRPGSPTSYNEQFF
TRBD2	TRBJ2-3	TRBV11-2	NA	TGTGCCAGCAGCTTCTCTAGCGGGAGAACGTCAGATACGCAGTATTTT	CASSFSSGRTSDTQYF
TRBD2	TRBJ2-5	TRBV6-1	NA	TGTGCCAGCAGTGAAGTTAGTAGCGGGAAGTACCAAGAGACCCAGTACTTC	CASSEVSSGKYQETQYF
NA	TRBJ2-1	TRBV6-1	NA	TGTGCCAGCAGTGAAGCCACCTCGACCTACAATGAGCAGTTCTTC	CASSEATSTYNEQFF
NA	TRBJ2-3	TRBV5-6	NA	TGTGCCAGCAGCTTTATACCGCATTCTAGCACAGATACGCAGTATTTT	CASSFIPHSSTDTQYF
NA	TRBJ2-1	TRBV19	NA	TGTGCCAGTAGTAATTTGGGGGGCAATGAGCAGTTCTTC	CASSNLGGNEQFF
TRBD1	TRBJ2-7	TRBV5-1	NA	TGCGCCAGCAGCTACGGACAGGAATACTACGAGCAGTACTTC	CASSYGQEYYEQYF
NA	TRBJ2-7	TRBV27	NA	TGTGCCAGCAGCCCCAGGGGACCGGGGAACGAGCAGTACTTC	CASSPRGPGNEQYF
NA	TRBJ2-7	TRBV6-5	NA	TGTGCCAGCAGTTACTCGAGTCGGGGCGACGAGCAGTACTTC	CASSYSSRGDEQYF
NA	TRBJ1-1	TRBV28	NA	TGTGCCAGCAGTTCCCCCTACGGCGGGGGGGTGAACACTGAAGCTTTCTTT	CASSSPYGGGVNTEAFF
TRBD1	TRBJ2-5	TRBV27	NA	TGTGCCAGCAATCCAGACTGGACAGGGGTTAAGGAGACCCAGTACTTC	CASNPDWTGVKETQYF
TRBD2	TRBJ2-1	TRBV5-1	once	TGCGCCAGCAGCCCGACACTAGCGGACCCTTACAATGAGCAGTTCTTC	CASSPTLADPYNEQFF
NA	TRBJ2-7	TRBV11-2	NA	TGTGCCAGCAGCAACCGGGACGCCAACTCCTACGAGCAGTACTTC	CASSNRDANSYEQYF
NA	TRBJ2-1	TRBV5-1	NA	TGCGCCAGCTCCGAAACCTCCTACAATGAGCAGTTCTTC	CASSETSYNEQFF
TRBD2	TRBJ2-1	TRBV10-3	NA	TGTGCCATCAGTTCAGCGGGAGGCCCCTACAATGAGCAGTTCTTC	CAISSAGGPYNEQFF
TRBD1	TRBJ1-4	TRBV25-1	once	TGTGCCAGCAGTGAATATGGGACAGGAGGAGAGATTGGGGAAAAACTGTTTTTT	CASSEYGTGGEIGEKLFF
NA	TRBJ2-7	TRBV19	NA	TGTGCCAGTAGGAGTCAGGGACGGAGCTACGAGCAGTACTTC	CASRSQGRSYEQYF
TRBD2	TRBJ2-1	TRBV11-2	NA	TGTGCCAGCAGCTCATGGGGACTACCTAGCTCCTACAATGAGCAGTTCTTC	CASSSWGLPSSYNEQFF